The rows below give T cell receptor beta chains drawn from one sample of a study of CD8 T cells in Susac syndrome. One entry per CDR3 protein, called by TCRdb with MiXCR from the immunoSEQ multiplex PCR reads. This sample has more than 110,000 distinct CDR3 sequences, with 90% to 95% found just once. The specimen sequenced was CD8+ T cells from PBMCs. These receptors came from a human donor in good health. The CDR3 runs from the conserved cysteine through the conserved F or W. Each record gives: clone size, V gene, J gene, D gene, CDR3 DNA, CDR3 protein. The D gene is left open where the match is weak. Expanded clones get a size class; other rows say once, few or many, or leave the size out.

>-|TRBV3-1|TRBJ2-7|TRBD2
TGTGCCAGCAGCCCGGGACTAGGAACGTACGAGCAGTACTTC
CASSPGLGTYEQYF
>-|TRBV24-1|TRBJ2-6|-
TGTGCCACCAGTGACCCGCACTCTGGGGCCAACGTCCTGACTTTC
CATSDPHSGANVLTF
>-|TRBV30|TRBJ1-5|-
TGTGCCTGGAGCCCAGGGTGGGGCAATCAGCCCCAGCATTTT
CAWSPGWGNQPQHF
>-|TRBV30|TRBJ2-7|-
TGTGCCTGGAGTTCAGGGTGGGACTACGAGCAGTACTTC
CAWSSGWDYEQYF
>-|TRBV7-2|TRBJ1-3|-
TGTGCCAGCAGCTTAGCCAAAAACACCATATATTTT
CASSLAKNTIYF
>-|TRBV29-1|TRBJ2-1|-
TGCAGCGCCCCGGGGAGGGGGGGGAACCCCTCCTACAATGAGCAGTTCTTC
CSAPGRGGNPSYNEQFF
>-|TRBV20-1|TRBJ2-1|TRBD1
TGCAGTGCTAGAGCAGACAGGGGATTAAACTACAATGAGCAGTTCTTC
CSARADRGLNYNEQFF
>-|TRBV29-1|TRBJ2-1|-
TGCAGCGCCAACCTAGGGTACAATGAGCAGTTCTTC
CSANLGYNEQFF
>once|TRBV3-1|TRBJ2-1|TRBD2
TGTGCCAGCAGTACTAGCGGGGTAAACAATGAGCAGTTCTTC
CASSTSGVNNEQFF
>-|TRBV4-3|TRBJ2-4|-
TGCGCCAGCAGCCAAGGGGGGGACGGCTACATTCAGTACTTC
CASSQGGDGYIQYF
>-|TRBV27|TRBJ2-6|-
TGTGCCAGCACTTTCTCTGGGGCCAACGTCCTGACTTTC
CASTFSGANVLTF
>once|TRBV20-1|TRBJ2-1|TRBD2
TGCAGTGCTAGGCCCGTCTGGAGGGAGGGGTACAATGAGCAGTTCTTC
CSARPVWREGYNEQFF
>-|TRBV20-1|TRBJ2-5|TRBD1
TGCAGTGCTAGACCCTTTCGGGACAGGGAACGGGAGGAGACCCAGTACTTC
CSARPFRDREREETQYF
>-|TRBV7-3|TRBJ2-7|TRBD1
TGTGCCAGCAGCTCGACAGGGGATCCGTACTTC
CASSSTGDPYF
>-|TRBV28|TRBJ2-5|-
TGTGCCAGCAGTCCGGGCCTCCGAGCCAGAGAGACCCAGTACTTC
CASSPGLRARETQYF
>-|TRBV7-9|TRBJ1-2|TRBD1
TGTGCCAGCATCTCGACGGGACAGAAGAACTATGGCTACACCTTC
CASISTGQKNYGYTF
>-|TRBV9|TRBJ2-5|-
TGTGCCAGCAGCGTAGGACAACAAGAGACCCAGTACTTC
CASSVGQQETQYF
>-|TRBV9|TRBJ2-7|TRBD2
TGTGCCAGCAGCGGAGCGGGAGTTGGTTACGAGCAGTACTTC
CASSGAGVGYEQYF
>-|TRBV6-5|TRBJ1-1|TRBD1
TGTGCCAGCTCACAGGGGGCGGACACTGAAGCTTTCTTT
CASSQGADTEAFF
>-|TRBV9|TRBJ2-7|-
TGTGCCAGCAGCCCCGGAGGGGGACATAAAGAGCAGTACTTC
CASSPGGGHKEQYF
>-|TRBV30|TRBJ2-2|TRBD1
TGTGCCGCACAGGGGGAGGCCGGGGAGCTGTTTTTT
CAAQGEAGELFF
>-|TRBV29-1|TRBJ2-1|TRBD2
TGCAGCGTTGGGGCTAGCGGGAGCCCCTACAATGAGCAGTTCTTC
CSVGASGSPYNEQFF
>-|TRBV29-1|TRBJ1-2|-
TGCAGCGTTGATACGGGTTGGTATGGCTACACCTTC
CSVDTGWYGYTF
>-|TRBV24-1|TRBJ2-1|-
TGTGCCACCAGTGATTTAAGCATTGTTGAGCAGTTCTTC
CATSDLSIVEQFF
>-|TRBV24-1|TRBJ2-1|-
TGTGCCACCAGTGATTTGCAATCAGGGAACGATGAGCAGTTCTTC
CATSDLQSGNDEQFF
>-|TRBV27|TRBJ2-1|TRBD2
TGTGCCAGCAGTCTTCAGCGGGAGGCCGACAATGAGCAGTTCTTC
CASSLQREADNEQFF
>-|TRBV7-9|TRBJ2-7|-
TGTGCCAGCAGCTACATACAGGTCTACGAGCAGTACTTC
CASSYIQVYEQYF
>-|TRBV6-2/TRBV6-3|TRBJ2-7|TRBD2
TGTGCCAGCAGTCCCCGAGGACTAGCGGGAGGTTACGAGCAGTACTTC
CASSPRGLAGGYEQYF
>-|TRBV29-1|TRBJ2-2|-
TGCAGCGGACGGACGGGCGGGGAGCTGTTTTTT
CSGRTGGELFF
>-|TRBV30|TRBJ2-7|-
TGTGCCTGGAGTGTATTGGGTTACTACGAGCAGTACTTC
CAWSVLGYYEQYF
>once|TRBV29-1|TRBJ2-2|TRBD2
TGCAGCGTTAGAATGACAGAGGGACTAAACACCGGGGAGCTGTTTTTT
CSVRMTEGLNTGELFF
>-|TRBV24-1|TRBJ2-1|-
TGTGCCACCGGGAACCCGGCCGATGAGCAGTTCTTC
CATGNPADEQFF
>-|TRBV4-1|TRBJ2-4|TRBD2
TGCGCCAGCAGCCGAGCGGGGGTAGGGGACATTCAGTACTTC
CASSRAGVGDIQYF
>-|TRBV27|TRBJ2-7|TRBD2
TGTGCCAGCAGTCCACGGACTAGCGGGAGTCACTTCGAGCAGTACTTC
CASSPRTSGSHFEQYF
>-|TRBV7-9|TRBJ2-1|TRBD1
TGTGCCAGCAGCCGACGACCCCCGACAGGGAAGGATAGTGATGAGCAGTTCTTC
CASSRRPPTGKDSDEQFF
>-|TRBV6-2/TRBV6-3|TRBJ1-1|-
TGTGCCAGCAGTCACGGCAGTTACGGCACTGAAGCTTTCTTT
CASSHGSYGTEAFF
>-|TRBV27|TRBJ2-1|TRBD2
TGTGCCAGCAGCCGACTAGCCAATGAGCAGTTCTTC
CASSRLANEQFF
>-|TRBV27|TRBJ2-7|-
TGTGCCAGCAGTTCGGGACCGTCCTACGAGCAGTACTTC
CASSSGPSYEQYF
>-|TRBV4-3|TRBJ1-1|-
TGCGCCAGTTCGAATACAGGGTATACTGAAGCTTTCTTT
CASSNTGYTEAFF
>-|TRBV19|TRBJ2-1|TRBD1
TGTGCCAGTAGTATGACAGGGTTGGATGAGCAGTTCTTC
CASSMTGLDEQFF
>-|TRBV7-3|TRBJ2-3|TRBD1
TGTGCCAGCAGCCTATGGACAGGGCCAGATACGCAGTATTTT
CASSLWTGPDTQYF
>-|TRBV6-5|TRBJ2-7|-
TGTGCCAGCAGTTACTCCAGAAGGAGTGGAATTTACGAGCAGTACTTC
CASSYSRRSGIYEQYF
>-|TRBV7-9|TRBJ2-7|TRBD2
TGTGCCAGCAGCATCGGGACTAGCGGTTCCTACGAGCAGTACTTC
CASSIGTSGSYEQYF
>-|TRBV28|TRBJ2-7|TRBD2
TGTGCCAGCAGGAGCGGGGGGTACGAGCAGTACTTC
CASRSGGYEQYF
>-|TRBV7-2|TRBJ2-5|TRBD1
TGTGCCAGCAGCTTCTCTGACAGGGTAAAAGAGACCCAGTACTTC
CASSFSDRVKETQYF
>-|TRBV5-4|TRBJ2-7|TRBD1
TGTGCCAGCAGCTGGGGACAGGCCTACGAGCAGTACTTC
CASSWGQAYEQYF
>-|TRBV9|TRBJ2-3|-
TGTGCCAGCAGCGTAGAACTTAGCGGAACGTCGGATACGCAGTATTTT
CASSVELSGTSDTQYF